These 32 T cell receptor beta chains share one sample of origin, sequenced in a study of T cell repertoires and HLA-DP antigens. The antigens these receptors bind are not known. The data were produced by immunoSEQ multiplex PCR, yet TCRdb's version contains in-frame clones alone and is incomplete. The sample comprises more than 90,000 clones, over 90% of which are singletons, and less than 0.35% rests with the top ten. The specimen was CD4+ T cells from PBMCs. All receptors come from a young woman in good health and CMV-seronegative.

The chain couples TRBV6-1 to TRBJ1-5, with 8 bases identical to TRBD1. From germline, CDR1 is MNHNS and CDR2 SASEGT. J lost 5 bases, V lost 6 bases, and 3 bases had no gene match. This CDR3 spans 13 amino acids. This CDR3 reads CASRDRVDQPQHF. CDR3 bases: TGTGCCAGCAGGGACAGGGTGGATCAGCCCCAGCATTTT.

V and J are TRBV19 and TRBJ2-3; TRBD2 agrees at 8 bases. The V and J ends lost 5 bases and 6 bases, in that order; junction bases with no gene match: 7. Germline V gives CDR1 LNHDA, CDR2 SQIVND (reference sequence). CDR3 length equals 14 residues. In nucleotides, the CDR3 is TGTGCCAGTAGTCCCTCGGGAGGGAGGGATACGCAGTATTTT. Translating it yields CASSPSGGRDTQYF.

This rearrangement joins TRBV5-1 to TRBJ1-5, with D hard to call. The germline V gene encodes CDR1 SGHRS and CDR2 YFSETQ. The CDR3 spans 13 residues. Trimming removed 2 bases from V and 1 base from J, with 4 bases in between. The CDR3 sequence is CASSLTSNQPQHF. CDR3 sequence (DNA): TGCGCCAGCAGCTTAACCAGCAATCAGCCCCAGCATTTT.

The V gene is TRBV19, the J gene TRBJ2-7; 8 bases are a match to TRBD1. The trim removed 3 bases at V and 0 bases at J, leaving 4 bases unmatched. This CDR3 has 15 residues. Germline lookup yields CDR1 LNHDA and CDR2 SQIVND (reference sequence). The DNA for the CDR3 is TGTGCCAGTAGTATCGGACAGGGCCGCTCCTACGAGCAGTACTTC. Translated: CASSIGQGRSYEQYF.

The chain uses TRBV6-6 and TRBJ1-1, with D unclear. The CDR3 extends over 15 amino acids. V shed 0 bases and J shed 2 bases, with 10 bases lying between them. CDR1 is MNHNY, CDR2 SVGAGI, per germline (reference sequence). CDR3 coding DNA: TGTGCCAGCAGTTACTCGCTGGGCGGAAACACTGAAGCTTTCTTT. Its protein product is CASSYSLGGNTEAFF.

This clone was seen once. CDR3 coding DNA: TGTGCCAGCAGCCAAGGTCCGGCGGGAGGGGGACAAGAGACCCAGTACTTC. It translates to CASSQGPAGGGQETQYF. This chain links TRBV4-2 with TRBJ2-5, with 9 bases matching TRBD2. Per germline, CDR1 LGHNA and CDR2 YNFKEQ. V trimming: 1 base; J trimming: 2 bases; junction bases outside the gene matches: 8. CDR3 length equals 17 residues.

V gene TRBV4-1 combines with J gene TRBJ2-7; D perhaps matches TRBD2 (7 bases). Trimming shortened V by 1 base and J by 3 bases, and 16 bases separated the two germline ends. CDR3 length equals 16 residues. Per the germline V gene, CDR1 is MGHRA and CDR2 is YSYEKL. The CDR3 coding sequence is TGCGCCAGCAGCCAAGTTGCCGGGGAGGGACACTACGAGCAGTACTTC. Translated: CASSQVAGEGHYEQYF.

J is TRBJ2-1 and V is TRBV11-3; D gene unclear. The germline V and J ends were trimmed by 3 bases and 0 bases, with 3 bases remaining between them. From germline, CDR1 is SGHNT and CDR2 YENEEA. CDR3 size: 13 residues. CDR3 in amino acids: CASSLNSYNEQFF. CDR3 DNA: TGTGCCAGCAGCTTGAACTCCTACAATGAGCAGTTCTTC.

The chain carries TRBV11-1 and TRBJ2-1; D call uncertain. The CDR3 length is 15 residues. Germline V lookup: CDR1 SGHAT, CDR2 FQDESV (reference sequence). Deletions cut 1 base from V and 1 base from J, with 8 bases between. CDR3 protein: CASSLGSRSYNEQFF. The CDR3 DNA sequence: TGTGCCAGCAGCTTAGGGTCGCGGTCCTACAATGAGCAGTTCTTC.

The rearrangement uses TRBV6-5 and TRBJ1-1; no firm D call. V lost 7 bases to trimming and J lost 5 bases, with 14 bases between them. Germline CDR1 is MNHEY and CDR2 is SVGAGI. The CDR3 spans 13 residues. This CDR3 reads CASKKRPGTEAFF. For the CDR3, the DNA is TGTGCCAGCAAAAAAAGGCCCGGGACTGAAGCTTTCTTT.

This sequence joins TRBV19 and TRBJ1-5, with D perhaps matching TRBD1 (6 bases). Germline CDR1 and CDR2: LNHDA and SQIVND (reference sequence). Trimming took 6 bases from V and 2 from J, leaving 11 bases between them. The CDR3 loop spans 14 amino acids. CDR3 sequence reads: CASRLQGGNQPQHF. The DNA for the CDR3 is TGTGCCAGTAGACTACAGGGAGGCAATCAGCCCCAGCATTTT.

This clone is a singleton in its sample. The chain recombines TRBV6-5 with TRBJ1-5; D not resolved. Germline V gene data show CDR1 as MNHEY and CDR2 as SVGAGI. The ends were cut back, 4 bases at V and 1 base at J, with 5 bases in the middle. There are 13 residues in the CDR3. The CDR3 nucleotides read TGTGCCAGCAGTTTCGGGAGCAATCAGCCCCAGCATTTT. Encoded protein: CASSFGSNQPQHF.

This clone appeared once. The chain has TRBV28 and TRBJ1-5, with D uncertain. The V end was cut by 1 base, the J end by 4 bases, with 17 bases between. This CDR3 comprises 17 residues. Germline V CDR1 and CDR2: MDHEN, SYDVKM. The CDR3 spells CASSLSNLRVVNQPQHF. In nucleotides, the CDR3 is TGTGCCAGCAGTTTATCCAACCTTAGGGTCGTTAATCAGCCCCAGCATTTT.

V gene TRBV7-3 combines with J gene TRBJ2-6; D is ambiguous. The CDR3 spans 19 residues. CDR1 is SGHTA, CDR2 FQGTGA, per germline. With 0 bases removed from V and 0 bases from J, the gap between germline ends came to 15 bases. CDR3 DNA: TGTGCCAGCAGCTTAACGGGCTTCCCTTCACCCTCTGGGGCCAACGTCCTGACTTTC. The encoded protein is CASSLTGFPSPSGANVLTF.

Notes on this clone: This same CDR3 is encoded by further DNA sequences in the sample. The chain employs TRBV5-1 and TRBJ2-7, with D uncertain. The CDR3 length is 12 residues. CDR1 and CDR2 from the germline V gene are SGHRS and YFSETQ. V lost 0 bases, J lost 3 bases, and 4 bases lay in between. The CDR3 DNA follows: TGCGCCAGCAGCTTGGAAAGCTACGAGCAGTACTTC. Its protein is CASSLESYEQYF.

This chain uses TRBV19 with TRBJ2-2, with TRBD1 matching over 7 bases. Germline-derived CDR1 and CDR2 are LNHDA and SQIVND (reference sequence). Germline trimming cut 5 bases from V and 4 bases from J; bases unmatched to any gene: 7. The CDR3 is made up of 15 amino acids. CDR3 in amino acids: CASSRRQGVTGELFF. CDR3 sequence (DNA): TGTGCCAGTAGTCGGAGGCAGGGGGTCACCGGGGAGCTGTTTTTT.

This rearrangement joins TRBV28 to TRBJ1-6; D is unclear. The CDR3 sequence is 16 residues long. V was shortened by 2 bases and J by 0 bases, with 8 bases between the two germline ends. Per germline, CDR1 MDHEN and CDR2 SYDVKM. The DNA of the CDR3 is TGTGCCAGCAGTTTAAGGCCCAGCTCCTATAATTCACCCCTCCACTTT. It is translated as CASSLRPSSYNSPLHF.

V gene TRBV6-5 combines with J gene TRBJ1-2; D ambiguous. This CDR3 has 16 residues. Germline V gene sequence: CDR1 MNHEY, CDR2 SVGAGI. Trimming shortened V by 2 bases and J by 6 bases, and 19 bases separated the two germline ends. The CDR3 DNA is TGTGCCAGCAGTTACCTACCCGGGGAGTCCCGAAATGGCTACACCTTC. As protein: CASSYLPGESRNGYTF.

The chain recombines TRBV28 with TRBJ2-7, with 8 bases lining up with TRBD1. From germline, CDR1 is MDHEN and CDR2 SYDVKM. The CDR3 covers 16 residues. V trimming: 0 bases; J trimming: 5 bases; junction bases outside the gene matches: 9. The CDR3 nucleotides read TGTGCCAGCAGTTTATGGCCCCGACAGGGGCGAAACGAGCAGTACTTC. Translation gives CASSLWPRQGRNEQYF.

The chain uses TRBV2 and TRBJ2-1; TRBD1 is a possible D gene (6 bases). V dropped 5 bases and J dropped 8 bases, with 16 bases sitting between them. The CDR3 covers 14 residues. CDR1 and CDR2 from the germline V gene are SNHLY and FYNNEI. CDR3 bases: TGTGCCAGCAGTATCCCACAGGGTTGGGATGAGCAGTTCTTC. It codes for CASSIPQGWDEQFF.

In its sample, this clone was seen once. The chain employs TRBV27 and TRBJ2-3, with a tentative D call TRBD1 (5 bases). The CDR3 contains 16 residues. V lost 5 bases and J 1 base, leaving 16 bases between the germline ends. Germline CDR1 reads MNHEY; CDR2 reads SMNVEV (reference sequence). In DNA form, the CDR3 reads TGTGCCAGCAGTATTTGGTTCGCAGGGCGCACAGATACGCAGTATTTT. It yields the protein CASSIWFAGRTDTQYF.

This sequence joins TRBV5-3 and TRBJ2-1, with D perhaps matching TRBD2 (5 bases). TRBV5-3 is an ORF for which the function is uncertain. The CDR3 runs to 15 residues. Trimming stripped 0 bases from V and 4 bases from J, with 11 bases between. The CDR3 coding sequence is TGTGCCAGAAGCTTGGATTGGGAGAAATACAATGAGCAGTTCTTC. It is translated as CARSLDWEKYNEQFF.

The chain combines TRBV5-6 with TRBJ2-5; 7 bases map to TRBD1. The junction had 11 bases not matched to a gene; V was cut back by 4 bases and J by 2 bases. Germline CDR1 is SGHDT and CDR2 is YYEEEE. The CDR3 has 16 residues. The CDR3 sequence: CASSPLGPGQQETQYF. CDR3 DNA: TGTGCCAGCAGCCCGTTGGGACCGGGACAGCAAGAGACCCAGTACTTC.

The CDR3 DNA is TGTGCCAGCAATCCGTCTAGCGGCTACGAGCAGTACTTC. Translated: CASNPSSGYEQYF. This sequence joins TRBV6-1 and TRBJ2-7, with TRBD2 identical over 7 bases. The J segment lost 3 bases and the V segment lost 7 bases, leaving 6 bases of the junction unmatched. This CDR3 has 13 amino acids. Germline lookup yields CDR1 MNHNS and CDR2 SASEGT.

The chain couples TRBV6-6 to TRBJ2-7, with TRBD2 matching 7 bases. The CDR3 extends over 14 amino acids. Germline lookup yields CDR1 MNHNY and CDR2 SVGAGI (reference sequence). Trimming at V came to 5 bases and at J to 0 bases, leaving 4 bases not matched to a gene. CDR3 sequence (DNA): TGTGCCAGCAGTGCGCGGGGGAACTCCTACGAGCAGTACTTC. It translates to CASSARGNSYEQYF.

The chain combines TRBV4-1 with TRBJ1-5; D is perhaps TRBD1 (6 bases). Germline CDR1 is MGHRA and CDR2 is YSYEKL. The CDR3 loop spans 17 amino acids. V was cut by 1 base and J by 0 bases, with 13 bases left in between. This CDR3 is CASSQVQGLVSNQPQHF. The CDR3 coding sequence is TGCGCCAGCAGCCAAGTACAGGGTTTGGTTAGCAATCAGCCCCAGCATTTT.

The rearrangement joins TRBV5-5 to TRBJ2-1, with a tentative D call TRBD2 (6 bases). This CDR3 is 15 amino acids long. Trimming removed 4 bases at V and 4 bases at J, with 15 bases between. Germline V gene lookup returns CDR1 SGHKS and CDR2 YYEKEE (reference sequence). CDR3 DNA sequence: TGTGCCAGCAGCCCGCCCGGGACTGGATACAATGAGCAGTTCTTC. It yields the protein CASSPPGTGYNEQFF.

The chain recombines TRBV28 with TRBJ2-5, with a possible D match to TRBD1 (6 bases). This CDR3 has 15 amino acids. Trimming left V 5 bases short and J 0 bases short, with 13 bases between. From germline, CDR1 is MDHEN and CDR2 SYDVKM. CDR3: CASSRIQGYQETQYF. CDR3 bases: TGTGCCAGCAGTCGTATACAGGGCTACCAAGAGACCCAGTACTTC.

The J gene is TRBJ1-1, the V gene TRBV30; TRBD1 might be the D (6 bases). The V gene lost 0 bases and the J gene lost 5 bases, with 16 bases spanning the gap. Germline assignment: CDR1 GTSNPN and CDR2 SVGIG (reference sequence). This CDR3 spans 15 amino acids. The CDR3 protein is CAWSVPGARRTEAFF. The CDR3 nucleotides are TGTGCCTGGAGTGTACCGGGGGCCCGCCGGACTGAAGCTTTCTTT.

V usage is TRBV5-1 and J usage is TRBJ2-7, with D hard to call. This CDR3 comprises 13 residues. Germline V lookup: CDR1 SGHRS, CDR2 YFSETQ. V lost 2 bases and J 3 bases, leaving 9 bases between the germline ends. The CDR3 DNA sequence: TGCGCCAGCAGCTTCGCAGTTCGCTACGAGCAGTACGTC. Translated, it gives CASSFAVRYEQYV.

In this sample, this clone turned up once. V and J are TRBV28 and TRBJ2-3; 9 bases are a match to TRBD1. The trim removed 6 bases at V and 6 bases at J, leaving 7 bases unmatched. Germline V gene sequence: CDR1 MDHEN, CDR2 SYDVKM. This CDR3 has 14 amino acids. CDR3 sequence reads: CASRYTGGADTQYF. The CDR3 DNA sequence: TGTGCCAGCAGGTACACAGGGGGCGCCGATACGCAGTATTTT.

This chain links TRBV2 with TRBJ1-2, with TRBD1 as a possible D gene (5 bases). Trimming took off 5 bases at V and 0 bases at J, with 10 bases between the two ends. Germline V gene lookup returns CDR1 SNHLY and CDR2 FYNNEI. CDR3 length equals 14 residues. The CDR3 loop reads CASSRQISNYGYTF. DNA for the CDR3: TGTGCCAGCAGTAGACAGATATCTAACTATGGCTACACCTTC. Full variable domain (missing parts from reference TRBV2 and TRBJ1-2): EPEVTQTPSHQVTQMGQEVILRCVPISNHLYFYWYRQILGQKVEFLVSFYNNEISEKSEIFDDQFSVERPDGSNFTLKIRSTKLEDSAMYFCASSRQISNYGYTFGSGTRLTVV.